The present T cell receptor (beta chain) was sequenced within a study of blood T cell repertoires in COVID-19. Overall study context: Researchers got acute and convalescent COVID-19 samples from the United States, Italy and Spain. T cells, B-cell-depleted T cells, or PBMCs provided the cDNA or gDNA that served as material.

Germline V gene lookup returns CDR1 LNHDA and CDR2 SQIVND (reference sequence). Unmatched junction bases numbered 5, after V lost 3 bases and J lost 4 bases. The CDR3 totals 14 residues. Authors' methods: Quantification of nucleated cells was approximated via reference gene primer amplification. Assay used: immunoSEQ multiplex PCR; TCRdb lists only in-frame clones, some missing. That table is the source of V, J and clone size, and D and trimming were worked out from the DNA. The sample has more than 95,000 clones, around 70% seen once; the top ten hold approximately 5.7%. The V call is TRBV19, the J call TRBJ1-2; 7 bases are shared with TRBD1. Material for sequencing was peripheral blood. The receptor was isolated from a man aged 55 to 70 with acute or convalescent COVID-19. Here the CDR3 DNA reads TGTGCCAGTAGTATCCCAGGGGGTGGCTATGGCTACACCTTC. It encodes CASSIPGGGYGYTF.